The next 15 T cell receptor beta chains were all read from a single sample in a study of shared clonotypes between healthy human individuals. Clones were read by immunoSEQ multiplex PCR, and TCRdb kept only the in-frame ones, dropping some. The table lists hundreds of thousands of clones, around 78% of them singletons. Sequencing input: PBMCs. All receptors derive from a woman in her forties in good health. Some clones in this sample may be carry-over from other donors' samples.

This sequence joins TRBV9 and TRBJ2-2, with a weak D call TRBD1 (6 bases). The germline V gene encodes CDR1 SGDLS and CDR2 YYNGEE. The V and J ends lost 3 bases and 6 bases respectively, with 15 bases between them. This CDR3 is built from 15 residues. The CDR3 sequence: CASSGSTGPPGELFF. The DNA for the CDR3 is TGTGCCAGCAGCGGCTCAACAGGGCCCCCCGGGGAGCTGTTTTTT.

V gene TRBV18 combines with J gene TRBJ2-5; tentatively, D is TRBD2 (6 bases). Trimming shortened V by 2 bases and J by 5 bases, and 9 bases separated the two germline ends. This CDR3 has 13 amino acids. Looked up from germline, CDR1 is KGHSH and CDR2 is LQKENI. CDR3 nucleotide sequence: TGTGCCAGCTCACCAGGAGGGTTGGAGACCCAGTACTTC. The encoded protein is CASSPGGLETQYF.

This clone has a handful of counts. Other DNA sequences within the sample encode an identical CDR3. The gene calls are TRBV27 and TRBJ1-4; weak D call: TRBD1 (6 bases). The CDR3 sequence is 14 residues long. V was pared by 3 bases and J by 5 bases, with 10 bases between. Looked up from germline, CDR1 is MNHEY and CDR2 is SMNVEV (reference sequence). The CDR3 DNA reads as TGTGCCAGCAGTTTTGGAAGGGGGAATGAAAAACTGTTTTTT. Amino acids: CASSFGRGNEKLFF.

J is TRBJ2-7 and V is TRBV7-2; 8 nucleotides align to TRBD2. With V trimmed by 0 bases and J by 3 bases, 7 bases remained unmatched. Germline lookup yields CDR1 SGHTA and CDR2 FQGNSA. The CDR3 covers 16 residues. The CDR3 region is CASSLAGTSLHYEQYF. The CDR3 DNA reads TGTGCCAGCAGCTTAGCCGGGACTAGTCTGCACTACGAGCAGTACTTC. The full variable domain, completed using reference TRBV7-2 and TRBJ2-7, is GAGVSQSPSNKVTEKGKDVELRCDPISGHTALYWYRQSLGQGLEFLIYFQGNSAPDKSGLPSDRFSAERTGGSVSTLTIQRTQQEDSAVYLCASSLAGTSLHYEQYFGPGTRLTVT.

This clone was counted a few times. This sequence joins TRBV18 and TRBJ1-2; 9 bases are shared with TRBD1. V trimming: 5 bases; J trimming: 4 bases; junction bases outside the gene matches: 8. Germline CDR1 KGHSH, CDR2 LQKENI. This CDR3 contains 15 residues. Here the CDR3 DNA reads TGTGCCAGCTCAACACTGGGACAGGGAGGCTATGGCTACACCTTC. It specifies CASSTLGQGGYGYTF.

The chain employs TRBV7-9 and TRBJ1-5, with 8 bases lining up with TRBD1. The CDR3 covers 17 residues. V lost 3 bases and J lost 5; bases outside the gene matches: 12. Germline CDR1 SEHNR, CDR2 FQNEAQ (reference sequence). The CDR3 coding sequence is TGTGCCAGCAGCTTCTACCTAGGACAGGGTGGCCATCAGCCCCAGCATTTT. Encoded protein: CASSFYLGQGGHQPQHF.

The chain carries TRBV14 and TRBJ1-3, with D possibly being TRBD1 (5 bases). CDR3 size: 19 residues. Germline V gene data show CDR1 as SGHDN and CDR2 as FVKESK. Deletions cut 0 bases from V and 0 bases from J, with 18 bases between. The CDR3 loop reads CASSQEGGGGLNSGNTIYF. The CDR3 DNA reads as TGTGCCAGCAGCCAAGAAGGTGGGGGAGGACTGAACTCTGGAAACACCATATATTTT.

The chain carries TRBV12-5 and TRBJ2-1; a weak D match, TRBD2 (5 bases). The CDR3 spans 11 residues. Germline V gives CDR1 LGHNT, CDR2 FRNRAP. V lost 5 bases and J 10 bases, leaving 9 bases between the germline ends. The CDR3 is CASGEWEEQFF. The CDR3 DNA follows: TGTGCTAGTGGTGAGTGGGAGGAGCAGTTCTTC.

The CDR3 is CASSLQGAPGELFF. The CDR3 coding sequence is TGTGCCAGCTCACTTCAGGGTGCCCCCGGGGAGCTGTTTTTT. The V gene is TRBV18, the J gene TRBJ2-2; a weak D match, TRBD1 (5 bases). The CDR3 totals 14 residues. CDR1 and CDR2 (germline): KGHSH, LQKENI. V lost 4 bases and J 6 bases, leaving 12 bases between the germline ends.

This clone has only a few counts. The rearrangement uses TRBV2 and TRBJ1-2; D might be TRBD1 (5 bases). Trimming shortened V by 2 bases and J by 4 bases, and 14 bases separated the two germline ends. The germline gives CDR1 SNHLY, CDR2 FYNNEI. The CDR3 is 15 residues long. CDR3 protein: CASSESVWGTYGYTF. The CDR3 coding sequence is TGTGCCAGCAGTGAATCTGTATGGGGCACCTATGGCTACACCTTC.

The chain couples TRBV7-2 to TRBJ2-2, with TRBD1 matching over 9 bases. CDR1 SGHTA and CDR2 FQGNSA come from the germline V gene. The CDR3 contains 18 residues. V gave up 1 base and J gave up 7 bases; unmatched junction bases: 13. CDR3 in amino acids: CASSLEGRGQGSGGELFF. The DNA for the CDR3 is TGTGCCAGCAGCTTAGAAGGGCGGGGACAGGGTTCTGGCGGGGAGCTGTTTTTT.

There are many counts of this clone. In the same sample, other DNA sequences code for this CDR3. For the CDR3, the DNA is TGTGCCAGCAGTTACGGGGGTGGGATCCATAATTCACCCCTCCACTTT. Its translation is CASSYGGGIHNSPLHF. The chain uses TRBV6-5 and TRBJ1-6; D might be TRBD1 (5 bases). The germline CDR1 and CDR2 sequences are MNHEY and SVGAGI. V lost 2 bases and J 5 bases, leaving 13 bases between the germline ends. The length of the CDR3 is 16 residues.

Only one count was recorded for this clone. J is TRBJ2-2 and V is TRBV7-3; 9 bases line up with TRBD1. Germline-derived CDR1 and CDR2 are SGHTA and FQGTGA. V shed 10 bases, J shed 3 bases, and the junction held 12 bases outside the gene matches. There are 16 residues in the CDR3. The CDR3 DNA reads TGTGCCACCACAGAACTCGGGACAGGGTACACCGGGGAGCTGTTTTTT. As protein: CATTELGTGYTGELFF. The full variable domain, its missing parts supplied by reference TRBV7-3 and TRBJ2-2, is GAGVSQTPSNKVTEKGKYVELRCDPISGHTALYWYRQSLGQGPEFLIYFQGTGAADDSGLPNDRFFAVRPEGSVSTLKIQRTERGDSAVYLCATTELGTGYTGELFFGEGSRLTVL.

The genes are TRBV28 and TRBJ2-7; TRBD2 might be the D (5 bases). Trimming pared 6 bases from V and 3 bases from J, leaving 9 bases between. The CDR3 is 12 residues long. From germline, CDR1 is MDHEN and CDR2 SYDVKM. The chain's CDR3 is CASRSGSYEQYF. CDR3 nucleotide sequence: TGTGCCAGCAGATCGGGAAGCTACGAGCAGTACTTC.

This chain links TRBV7-9 with TRBJ2-7, with D possibly being TRBD2 (6 bases). Germline assignment: CDR1 SEHNR and CDR2 FQNEAQ (reference sequence). CDR3 length equals 11 residues. V was shortened by 4 bases and J by 7 bases, with 8 bases between the two germline ends. CDR3 coding DNA: TGTGCCAGCAGCTGGGGGAGGGAGCAGTACTTC. This gives the protein CASSWGREQYF.